Described below is a single T cell receptor (beta chain) sequence and its context. What this receptor recognizes is not known. Within one base of it there is no much larger clone, and no base qualities were kept. Other DNA variants within this sample encode the same CDR3. The CDR3 measures 16 amino acids from cysteine to phenylalanine. Only the CDR3 DNA stays, 48 bases, in frame from base 1. V is cut by 1 base and J by 6 bases, and the space between the germline ends is 15 bases. Reading the germline V gene (reference sequence) gives CDR1 LNHNV and CDR2 YYDKDF. This sample is drawn from a study of cytomegalovirus exposure and HLA in healthy donors (TCRdb year 2017). General notes on the study: In an earlier analysis of fewer than 750 of the donors, about 270 Gb of sequence data and 100 million or so unique TCR beta sequences from 180 million or so T cells were reported. An early release that covered approximately 600 HLA-typed donors contained approximately 300 gigabases of sequencing data and about 93 million unique TCR sequences. Among the approximately 430 genotyped donors, around 81% belonged to the genetic ancestry cluster associated with self-reported Caucasian donors. The study aimed to test whether cataloging public T cell receptors could reveal signatures of past pathogen exposure. Using immunosequencing, the study profiled T cell repertoires from fewer than 850 subjects and related those repertoires to cytomegalovirus serostatus. Besides the first cohort of under 700 subjects, a separate validation cohort made up of some 110 different subjects was used. High-throughput TCR immunosequencing, statistical association of individual TCRs with disease status, and machine learning were combined to predict cytomegalovirus infection status. A later analysis re-analyzed previously published TCR beta repertoires from 666 donors and added high-resolution HLA genotyping to study TCR occurrence patterns. In the later analysis, no new phenotypic data were used to find candidate immune exposures; instead, reliance was placed on TCR beta sequences and their occurrence across donors. An earlier analysis of approximately 640 of the donors applied high-throughput TCR beta sequencing to assess whether each TCR beta V gene segment acted as functional or pseudogenic. Donor age, sex, ethnicity and CMV serostatus were compiled together with the repertoire data. A later genetic analysis used genome-wide SNP genotypes for 398 of the 666 donors, treating that subset as a discovery cohort. Every discovery cohort repertoire had been produced on one sequencing platform. HLA typing covered class I and class II loci at four-digit resolution. Typing coverage varied by locus: roughly 629-640 donors for A, B, C, DRB1 and DQB1; 500 to 550 for DQA1; more than 600 for DPA1; some 470 for DPB1. About 5 DR-DQ haplotypes were handled as single units for association and clustering, since linkage in the cohort was strong. Among 350 to 400 genotyped donors of the cohort, an average of approximately 250,000 unique TCR beta nucleotide sequences were sequenced per donor, roughly 20% of them non-productive.

What the study reported, not specific to this receptor: Because HLA typing was unavailable for some donors at each locus, only the typed subset was used in association tests. Some IMGT-functional V segments, including TRBV6-2 and TRBV6-3, could not be told apart with the 87-base-pair reads, so those segments were excluded. V-gene and J-gene trimming of TCR beta chains was associated with a missense DCLRE1C variant in a later genetic analysis, and the association was replicated in an independent cohort. A total of 150 to 200 TCR beta chains were listed by the study as associated with cytomegalovirus. Linkage disequilibrium might explain the correlated functional status among segregating V segments, but an unknown experimental factor could not be ruled out. A cluster of highly shared sequence variants was judged likely to represent a technical artifact of the sequencing pipeline. In both the original and validation cohorts, the classifier was reported to diagnose cytomegalovirus status with high specificity and sensitivity. Because counts were too low, 15 to 20 rarely observed V segments, including chromosome 9 orphons, were excluded from the earlier analysis of under 650 of the donors. The authors suggested that the approach could potentially be generalized to other disease states and immunological phenotypes. CMV serostatus was the only immune exposure information available for the cohort. An earlier analysis of approximately 590 of the donors showed that most TCR beta V segments appeared in productive rearrangements either about 87% or about 30% of the time, which broadly matched IMGT annotations. A further reported finding was that TCR beta sequences accurately predicted the HLA-A and HLA-B alleles for most subjects in the first cohort. According to a later genetic analysis, donors in an Asian-associated ancestry cluster had fewer N-insertions in productive TCRs than the roughly 700-donor mean. Presence/absence analyses assumed roughly uniform sequencing depth across donors, an assumption that may not hold. A later analysis found that TCR association rates varied across HLA loci, with DRB1 alleles showing the most associated TCRs and HLA-C alleles the fewest. Most CMV-associated TCR beta chains appeared to be HLA-restricted in a later analysis, and the HLA associations seemed to be driven largely by CMV exposure. In a later analysis, 16,951 TCR beta sequences were associated with specific HLA alleles at a false discovery rate of 0.05. Most TCR sequences were seen in very few donors, while some public TCRs were found in many individuals. When HLA alleles, especially DR and DQ, strongly co-occurred, TCR associations were difficult to assign to individual alleles. Three of the identified cytomegalovirus-associated TCR beta chains were confirmed in vitro to be specific for cytomegalovirus antigens. In this cohort, only TCR beta chains were sequenced, and detectable features were limited by the absence of alpha or paired-chain data. In a later analysis, several top co-occurrence clusters were reported to appear linked to parvovirus B19, influenza, CMV and Epstein-Barr virus. In a later analysis, HLA-associated TCR beta chains were found to be more clonally expanded and to have lower generation probabilities than equally common non-associated chains.

Library creation used the immunoSEQ multiplex PCR assay. The multiplex PCR relied on a mix of 60 forward primers for TCR Vbeta segments and 13 reverse primers for TCR Jbeta segments. The CDR3 region of rearranged TCR beta genes was amplified from genomic DNA by a multiplex PCR assay. The Illumina HiSeq System was used to sequence the amplified TCR beta libraries as 87-base-pair reads. The paper's data handling went like this. A later analysis counted approximately 76 million unique TCR beta chains across the 650 to 800 repertoires, and some 11 million of these chains were shared by at least two donors. Raw reads were error-corrected and collapsed into unique sequences by a nearest-neighbor algorithm in which closely related sequences were merged to remove PCR and sequencing errors. To assign V, D and J gene segments, CDR3 sequences were aligned to IMGT reference sequences. Each retained sequence needed at least a six-nucleotide match to both a V gene segment and a J gene segment. Rearrangements were classified as productive when the CDR3 lacked stop codons and remained in frame with V and J, and all other rearrangements were classified as non-productive. Following IMGT convention, CDR3 was defined as the stretch from the second conserved V-encoded cysteine up to the conserved J-encoded phenylalanine. Sequences without an unambiguous match to a single V gene segment were excluded from the earlier analysis of 450 to 750 of the donors. In an earlier analysis of around 600 of the donors, V segments were called functional above 56.7% productive rearrangements and were called segregating when the between-donor standard deviation exceeded 5%. A statistical classification framework was built to diagnose cytomegalovirus status from the catalog of TCR beta chain sequences. V and J gene assignment, in a later analysis, came from comparing TCR nucleotide sequences with IMGT/GENE-DB human TR gene sequences. In a later analysis, CDR3 sequences and most-parsimonious VDJ recombination scenarios were assigned using the TCRdist pipeline. In a later analysis, each TCR beta chain was defined by its CDR3 amino acid sequence together with its V-gene family, and reads lacking a unique V-gene family were excluded. A later analysis removed 600 or so highly shared, low-generation-probability nucleotide sequences to deal with suspected cross-contamination and a sequencing artifact. A later analysis calculated a clonal expansion index for each public chain from normalized within-repertoire ranks of inferred template counts. In a later analysis, generation probabilities were computed with a VDJ recombination model fitted to out-of-frame rearrangements, and the resulting probabilities were checked against IGoR. A later analysis scored TCR-TCR, TCR-HLA and TCR-CMV co-occurrence with hypergeometric tests, applying a repertoire-size bias correction to TCR pairs. A later analysis estimated false discovery rates by permuting HLA or CMV assignments 20 times. In a later analysis, co-occurring TCRs were grouped using DBSCAN, and TCRdist sequence similarity was added for clustering within HLA-allele-positive subsets. For co-occurrence clustering, repertoires with fewer than 30,000 or more than 120,000 public chains were excluded, along with several repertoires with anomalous nucleotide sharing. In TCRdb, the immuneACCESS table is reduced to in-frame sequences with V and J assigned. These tables do not hold every clone; where another copy was compared, an unresolved V gene accounts for under half, and the others remain unexplained. V and J calls and clone size are given by that table; D and trimming were obtained from the DNA. This sample has over 60,000 clones in its table, and roughly 70% of those were observed once. The ten largest account for under 15% of the sample.

The cohort comprised hundreds of healthy bone marrow donors. Cohort members were all nominally healthy when sampled, although unrecorded immune exposures were likely present. The donor tested CMV seronegative and was one of the 352 seronegative cohort members. A peripheral blood sample was collected from each donor, and TCR beta sequencing was performed on peripheral blood mononuclear cells. Genomic DNA was extracted from the blood cell samples with the Qiagen DNeasy Blood Extraction Kit. The chain is made from TRBV15 and TRBJ1-4, with no confident D gene call. The origin of this receptor is a man aged 70-80 years in good health and CMV-seronegative. Sequenced input: PBMCs. The DNA reads as follows: TGTGCCACCAGCAGAGGCCGTGGAGGGTTGGATGAAAAACTGTTTTTT. Translated, this is CATSRGRGGLDEKLFF.